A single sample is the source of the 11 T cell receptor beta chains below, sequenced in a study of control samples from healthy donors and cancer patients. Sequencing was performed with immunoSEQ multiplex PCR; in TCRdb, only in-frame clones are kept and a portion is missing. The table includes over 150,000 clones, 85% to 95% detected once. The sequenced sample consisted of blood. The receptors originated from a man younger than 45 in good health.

The CDR3: CASEGQGGEQYF. The CDR3, as DNA: TGTGCCAGCGAGGGACAGGGGGGCGAGCAGTACTTC. The chain links TRBV28 to TRBJ2-7; 11 nucleotides line up with TRBD1. From germline, CDR1 is MDHEN and CDR2 SYDVKM. This CDR3 contains 12 residues. V gave up 8 bases and J gave up 6 bases; unmatched junction bases: 3.

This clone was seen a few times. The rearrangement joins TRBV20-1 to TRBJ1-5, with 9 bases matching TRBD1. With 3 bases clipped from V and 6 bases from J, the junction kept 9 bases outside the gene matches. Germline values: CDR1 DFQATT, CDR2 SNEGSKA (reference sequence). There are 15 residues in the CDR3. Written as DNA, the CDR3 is TGCAGTGCTAGTCGATTAGGACAGGGGTTTCAGCCCCAGCATTTT. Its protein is CSASRLGQGFQPQHF.

CDR3 sequence (DNA): TGTGCCAGTAGTATTAGAGGGGAGATAATCTACAATGAGCAGTTCTTC. It is translated as CASSIRGEIIYNEQFF. V gene TRBV19 combines with J gene TRBJ2-1; possibly TRBD1 or TRBD2 for D (5 bases each). The V and J ends lost 3 bases and 3 bases respectively, with 15 bases between them. The CDR3 length is 16 residues. Germline V gives CDR1 LNHDA, CDR2 SQIVND (reference sequence).

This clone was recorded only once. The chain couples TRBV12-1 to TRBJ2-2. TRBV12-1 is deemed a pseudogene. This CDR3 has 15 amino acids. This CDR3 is CASSRGTLGAGELFF. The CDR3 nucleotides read TGTGCCAGCAGCCGCGGGACACTAGGCGCCGGGGAGCTGTTTTTT.

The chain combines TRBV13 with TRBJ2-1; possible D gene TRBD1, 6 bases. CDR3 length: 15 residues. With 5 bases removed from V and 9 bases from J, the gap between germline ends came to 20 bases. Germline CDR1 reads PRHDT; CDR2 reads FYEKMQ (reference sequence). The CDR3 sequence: CASSLIQQGRSEQFF. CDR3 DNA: TGTGCCAGCAGCCTAATCCAGCAGGGGCGGAGTGAGCAGTTCTTC.

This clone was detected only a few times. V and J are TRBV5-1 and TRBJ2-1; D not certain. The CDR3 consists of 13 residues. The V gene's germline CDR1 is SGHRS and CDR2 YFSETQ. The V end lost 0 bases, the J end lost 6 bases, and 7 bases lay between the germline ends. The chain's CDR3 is CASSLGTINEQFF. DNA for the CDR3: TGCGCCAGCAGCTTGGGGACCATCAATGAGCAGTTCTTC.

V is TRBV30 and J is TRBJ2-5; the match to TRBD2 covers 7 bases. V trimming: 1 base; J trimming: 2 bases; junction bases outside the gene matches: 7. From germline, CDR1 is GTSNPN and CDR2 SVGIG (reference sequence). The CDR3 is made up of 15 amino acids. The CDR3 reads CAWSAMGGSQETQYF. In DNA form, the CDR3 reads TGTGCCTGGAGTGCTATGGGGGGGTCTCAAGAGACCCAGTACTTC.

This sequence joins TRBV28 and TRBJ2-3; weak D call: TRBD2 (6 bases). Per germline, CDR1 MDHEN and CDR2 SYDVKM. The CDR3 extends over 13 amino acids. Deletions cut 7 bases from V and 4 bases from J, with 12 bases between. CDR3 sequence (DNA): TGTGCCAGCAAAGCGGGCTGGGCAGATACGCAGTATTTT. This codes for CASKAGWADTQYF.

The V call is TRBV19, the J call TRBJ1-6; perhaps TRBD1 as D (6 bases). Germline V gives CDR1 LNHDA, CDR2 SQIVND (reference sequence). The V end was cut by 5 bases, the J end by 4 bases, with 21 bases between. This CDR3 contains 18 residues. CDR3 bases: TGTGCCAGTAGTCCGAGGACAGCGCTGTCGGCTTATAATTCACCCCTCCACTTT. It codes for CASSPRTALSAYNSPLHF.

The CDR3 DNA is TGTGCCAGCAGTGAATCAGCGTTCTCTGGGGCCAACGTCCTGACTTTC. As protein: CASSESAFSGANVLTF. J is TRBJ2-6 and V is TRBV25-1; D not resolved. Trimming pared 1 base from V and 0 bases from J, leaving 7 bases between. Germline V gene data show CDR1 as MGHDK and CDR2 as SYGVNS. This CDR3 spans 16 amino acids.

The CDR3 is CSVEDPAWGQGEQYF. CDR3 coding DNA: TGCAGCGTTGAAGATCCCGCTTGGGGGCAGGGGGAGCAGTACTTC. The chain is built from TRBV29-1 and TRBJ2-7; a weak D match, TRBD1 (6 bases). CDR3 length: 15 amino acids. The V gene lost 0 bases and the J gene lost 7 bases, with 19 bases spanning the gap. Germline values: CDR1 SQVTM, CDR2 ANQGSEA.